Presented here are 29 T cell receptor beta chains from one specimen sequenced in a study of cytomegalovirus exposure and HLA in healthy donors. Repertoires were generated with immunoSEQ multiplex PCR, while TCRdb's copy carries only in-frame clones and drops some. The profile covers some 150,000 clones, with 85% to 90% appearing a single time and 9% taken by the ten largest. Sequencing input: PBMCs. The source is a woman aged 18 to 35 in good health and CMV-seropositive.

The genes are TRBV28 and TRBJ2-7; 8 nucleotides match TRBD2. CDR1 MDHEN and CDR2 SYDVKM come from the germline V gene. The junction had 7 bases not matched to a gene; V was cut back by 3 bases and J by 0 bases. There are 16 residues in the CDR3. The CDR3 protein is CASSFSLAGLSYEQYF. CDR3 sequence (DNA): TGTGCCAGCAGTTTTAGTTTAGCGGGGCTCTCCTACGAGCAGTACTTC.

V and J are TRBV18 and TRBJ2-1, with no clear D. Per germline, CDR1 KGHSH and CDR2 LQKENI. V was trimmed by 2 bases and J by 9 bases, leaving 11 bases between them. The CDR3 covers 13 residues. CDR3 region: CASSPDSPPEQFF. The CDR3 DNA reads as TGTGCCAGCTCACCAGACTCACCCCCTGAGCAGTTCTTC.

The chain uses TRBV6-5 and TRBJ1-2; D is unclear. This CDR3 contains 15 residues. Germline CDR1 reads MNHEY; CDR2 reads SVGAGI. Trimming removed 3 bases at V and 8 bases at J, with 19 bases between. CDR3 residues: CASSYNFGGGYGYTF. CDR3 nucleotide sequence: TGTGCCAGCAGTTATAATTTCGGAGGAGGGTACGGCTACACCTTC.

The chain is built from TRBV11-3 and TRBJ2-5, with D perhaps matching TRBD2 (6 bases). The V and J ends lost 1 base and 3 bases respectively, with 12 bases between them. This CDR3 spans 15 amino acids. CDR1 SGHNT and CDR2 YENEEA come from the germline V gene. Here the CDR3 reads CASSLGPGRKETQYF. The DNA of the CDR3 is TGTGCCAGCAGCTTAGGTCCGGGGAGGAAAGAGACCCAGTACTTC.

The rearrangement uses TRBV7-9 and TRBJ2-7; tentative D call: TRBD1 (6 bases). Germline loops: CDR1 SEHNR, CDR2 FQNEAQ (reference sequence). V was cut by 3 bases and J by 5 bases, with 11 bases left in between. The CDR3 spans 13 residues. In DNA, the CDR3 is TGTGCCAGCAGCTTTATCAGGGGAAACGAGCAGTACTTC. It encodes CASSFIRGNEQYF.

The count of this clone is one. V gene TRBV25-1 combines with J gene TRBJ1-1; perhaps TRBD1 as D (5 bases). Germline V CDR1 and CDR2: MGHDK, SYGVNS. V lost 0 bases and J lost 5, with 10 bases in between. The CDR3 loop spans 14 amino acids. CDR3 sequence: CASSEYGGVTEAFF. CDR3 coding DNA: TGTGCCAGCAGTGAATACGGGGGAGTGACTGAAGCTTTCTTT.

The chain combines TRBV7-9 with TRBJ2-2, with a possible D match to TRBD1 (6 bases). The CDR3 extends over 15 amino acids. Trimming stripped 3 bases from V and 3 bases from J, with 11 bases between. Germline lookup yields CDR1 SEHNR and CDR2 FQNEAQ (reference sequence). Here the CDR3 reads CASSFREGDTGELFF. In nucleotides, the CDR3 is TGTGCCAGCAGCTTTCGTGAGGGGGACACCGGGGAGCTGTTTTTT.

The chain employs TRBV18 and TRBJ2-5; 9 bases agree with TRBD2. From germline, CDR1 is KGHSH and CDR2 LQKENI. The CDR3 covers 16 residues. Trimming cost V 1 base and J 5 bases; bases outside gene matches: 8. DNA for the CDR3: TGTGCCAGCTCACCACTAGCGGGGGCCGGGACCGAGACCCAGTACTTC. As protein: CASSPLAGAGTETQYF.

A word on this clone: The junction departs from germline at one end; a sequencing error may be responsible. Different DNA sequences within this sample yield the same CDR3. This rearrangement joins TRBV7-2 to TRBJ1-2; a possible D gene is TRBD1 (5 bases). This CDR3 has 15 residues. Germline CDR1 is SGHTA and CDR2 is FQGNSA. The CDR3 nucleotides are TGTGCCAGCAGTTTAGCCCCAGGGCGAAACTATGGCTACACCTTC. Its translation is CASSLAPGRNYGYTF.

With respect to this clone: This sample includes further DNA sequences coding for the same CDR3. The rearrangement uses TRBV29-1 and TRBJ2-7, with D perhaps matching TRBD2 (5 bases). This CDR3 is built from 12 residues. The ends were cut back, 0 bases at V and 3 bases at J, with 6 bases in the middle. CDR1 and CDR2 from the germline V gene are SQVTM and ANQGSEA. DNA of the CDR3: TGCAGCGTTGAAGAACGGGACTACGAGCAGTACTTC. It codes for CSVEERDYEQYF.

The chain is built from TRBV5-4 and TRBJ1-1, with a weak D call TRBD1 (6 bases). V lost 3 bases and J 1 base, leaving 13 bases between the germline ends. The CDR3 totals 15 residues. From germline, CDR1 is SGHNT and CDR2 YYREEE (reference sequence). The CDR3 loop reads CASSSGGGKNTEAFF. CDR3 nucleotide sequence: TGTGCCAGCAGCTCTGGCGGGGGCAAGAACACTGAAGCTTTCTTT.

The chain joins TRBV5-5 to TRBJ2-5; a possible D gene is TRBD1 (5 bases). Trimming took 3 bases from V and 0 from J, leaving 15 bases between them. This CDR3 contains 16 residues. Germline loops: CDR1 SGHKS, CDR2 YYEKEE (reference sequence). In DNA, the CDR3 is TGTGCCAGCAGCTGGGGCGAGTGGGCCGACCAAGAGACCCAGTACTTC. This gives the protein CASSWGEWADQETQYF.

The V call is TRBV6-1, the J call TRBJ1-1; D uncertain. This CDR3 has 16 residues. Trimming shortened V by 1 base and J by 3 bases, and 15 bases separated the two germline ends. Germline V gene sequence: CDR1 MNHNS, CDR2 SASEGT. CDR3 sequence reads: CASSEGGYRLDTEAFF. DNA of the CDR3: TGTGCCAGCAGTGAAGGAGGATACCGACTGGACACTGAAGCTTTCTTT.

The V call is TRBV28, the J call TRBJ1-1; TRBD1 is a possible D gene (5 bases). The CDR3 is 14 residues long. V shed 4 bases and J shed 1 base, with 10 bases lying between them. Germline assignment: CDR1 MDHEN and CDR2 SYDVKM. CDR3 in amino acids: CASSSPQENTEAFF. The CDR3, as DNA: TGTGCCAGCAGTTCACCACAGGAGAACACTGAAGCTTTCTTT. The full variable domain, with the rest looked up from reference TRBV28 and TRBJ1-1, is DVKVTQSSRYLVKRTGEKVFLECVQDMDHENMFWYRQDPGLGLRLIYFSYDVKMKEKGDIPEGYSVSREKKERFSLILESASTNQTSMYLCASSSPQENTEAFFGQGTRLTVV.

This sequence joins TRBV28 and TRBJ2-2, with 9 nucleotides matching TRBD1. This CDR3 is built from 13 residues. Germline assignment: CDR1 MDHEN and CDR2 SYDVKM. Unmatched junction bases numbered 6, after V lost 11 bases and J lost 5 bases. CDR3 coding DNA: TGTGCCGGGATAGACAGGGGGACCGGGGAGCTGTTTTTT. Translated: CAGIDRGTGELFF.

This sequence joins TRBV9 and TRBJ1-1; D might be TRBD1 (6 bases). The CDR3 has 14 amino acids. Germline V gene data show CDR1 as SGDLS and CDR2 as YYNGEE. Trimming left V 4 bases short and J 4 bases short, with 14 bases between. CDR3 region: CASSPKTGPTEAFF. In DNA form, the CDR3 reads TGTGCCAGCAGCCCCAAGACAGGTCCCACTGAAGCTTTCTTT.

The genes are TRBV5-1 and TRBJ2-7, with D possibly TRBD2 on 6 matching bases. Germline CDR1 reads SGHRS; CDR2 reads YFSETQ. V was clipped by 0 bases and J by 6 bases, with 16 bases between them. The CDR3 runs to 15 residues. The CDR3 spells CASSLAAGRIGEQYF. The CDR3 coding sequence is TGCGCCAGCAGCTTGGCCGCGGGGAGGATTGGCGAGCAGTACTTC.

The chain employs TRBV27 and TRBJ2-1; 13 bases agree with TRBD2. V shed 1 base, J shed 2 bases, and the junction held 2 bases outside the gene matches. This CDR3 has 17 amino acids. Germline V CDR1 and CDR2: MNHEY, SMNVEV (reference sequence). CDR3 DNA sequence: TGTGCCAGCAGTTTATATGGACTAGCGGGGGCCTACAATGAGCAGTTCTTC. It is translated as CASSLYGLAGAYNEQFF.

The chain employs TRBV28 and TRBJ1-4; TRBD1 matches at 12 bases. Germline CDR1 MDHEN, CDR2 SYDVKM. The CDR3 runs to 15 residues. The trim removed 6 bases at V and 8 bases at J, leaving 7 bases unmatched. The CDR3 loop reads CASREPGQGAEKLFF. The DNA of the CDR3 is TGTGCCAGCAGGGAGCCGGGACAGGGGGCCGAAAAACTGTTTTTT.

The V call is TRBV6-1, the J call TRBJ1-2; no clear D gene. Trimming cost V 0 bases and J 4 bases, with 12 bases left between them. In germline, CDR1 is MNHNS, CDR2 SASEGT. The CDR3 runs to 15 residues. CDR3 bases: TGTGCCAGCAGTGAAGCAGGGAGCCCCACCTATGGCTACACCTTC. As protein: CASSEAGSPTYGYTF.

The sample holds one count of this clone. The chain couples TRBV30 to TRBJ2-7; D unresolved. The V gene lost 5 bases and the J gene lost 2 bases, with 7 bases spanning the gap. The CDR3 extends over 11 amino acids. Germline lookup yields CDR1 GTSNPN and CDR2 SVGIG (reference sequence). CDR3 DNA: TGTGCCTGGGAAACAGCCTACGAGCAGTACTTC. This translates into CAWETAYEQYF.

The V and J genes are TRBV2 and TRBJ2-5, with 7 bases fitting TRBD2. Germline V gene lookup returns CDR1 SNHLY and CDR2 FYNNEI. V lost 5 bases and J lost 5; bases outside the gene matches: 11. CDR3 length: 15 amino acids. CDR3 amino acids: CASSPSWTSLETQYF. In DNA, the CDR3 is TGTGCCAGCAGTCCAAGCTGGACTAGTTTGGAGACCCAGTACTTC. Full variable domain (rest looked up from reference TRBV2 and TRBJ2-5): EPEVTQTPSHQVTQMGQEVILRCVPISNHLYFYWYRQILGQKVEFLVSFYNNEISEKSEIFDDQFSVERPDGSNFTLKIRSTKLEDSAMYFCASSPSWTSLETQYFGPGTRLLVL.

In regard to this clone: The same CDR3 also results from other DNA sequences found in this sample. This chain connects TRBV5-1 to TRBJ2-7; D uncertain. The CDR3 consists of 13 residues. From germline, CDR1 is SGHRS and CDR2 YFSETQ. Trimming removed 2 bases at V and 3 bases at J, with 9 bases between. The CDR3 loop reads CASSLTGGYEQYF. The DNA for the CDR3 is TGCGCCAGCAGCTTAACGGGTGGCTACGAGCAGTACTTC.

The gene calls are TRBV5-6 and TRBJ2-7; 7 bases line up with TRBD2. With V trimmed by 2 bases and J by 4 bases, 6 bases remained unmatched. The CDR3 totals 14 residues. Germline V lookup: CDR1 SGHDT, CDR2 YYEEEE. Here the CDR3 reads CASSFVTGGYEQYF. CDR3 DNA sequence: TGTGCCAGCAGCTTCGTGACGGGAGGATACGAGCAGTACTTC. Full variable domain (remainder filled in from reference TRBV5-6 and TRBJ2-7): DAGVTQSPTHLIKTRGQQVTLRCSPKSGHDTVSWYQQALGQGPQFIFQYYEEEERQRGNFPDRFSGHQFPNYSSELNVNALLLGDSALYLCASSFVTGGYEQYFGPGTRLTVT.

V is TRBV6-1 and J is TRBJ1-3; TRBD1 matches at 7 bases. CDR1 and CDR2 (germline): MNHNS, SASEGT. The CDR3 totals 16 residues. The ends lost 3 bases at V and 2 bases at J; junction bases unmatched: 7. Written as DNA, the CDR3 is TGTGCCAGCAGTGAGGTTACAGGGGTAGCTGGAAACACCATATATTTT. Translation gives CASSEVTGVAGNTIYF.

This rearrangement joins TRBV7-6 to TRBJ2-5, with TRBD2 matching 10 bases. The CDR3 is made up of 17 amino acids. Germline assignment: CDR1 SGHVS and CDR2 FNYEAQ. V trimming: 5 bases; J trimming: 3 bases; junction bases outside the gene matches: 12. The CDR3 loop reads CASSRWASGGVKETQYF. In DNA, the CDR3 is TGTGCCAGCAGCCGGTGGGCGAGCGGGGGGGTAAAAGAGACCCAGTACTTC.

The rearrangement uses TRBV7-2 and TRBJ1-6, with 8 bases aligning to TRBD1. Trimming at V came to 8 bases and at J to 10 bases, leaving 10 bases not matched to a gene. The CDR3 totals 14 residues. Germline assignment: CDR1 SGHTA and CDR2 FQGNSA. The CDR3 reads CASGLDRVSSPLHF. The CDR3, as DNA: TGTGCCAGCGGGTTGGACAGGGTTTCCTCACCCCTCCACTTT.

The chain is built from TRBV5-1 and TRBJ1-4; TRBD1 is a possible D gene (6 bases). This CDR3 has 15 amino acids. Germline V gene data show CDR1 as SGHRS and CDR2 as YFSETQ. Trimming cost V 5 bases and J 0 bases, with 11 bases left between them. The CDR3 bases are TGCGCCAGCAGATCGGACAGCTCAACTAATGAAAAACTGTTTTTT. Translating it yields CASRSDSSTNEKLFF.

Only one count was recorded for this clone. This chain connects TRBV25-1 to TRBJ1-3; D remains unclear. In germline, CDR1 is MGHDK, CDR2 SYGVNS. The V gene lost 8 bases and the J gene lost 8 bases, with 4 bases spanning the gap. CDR3 size: 9 residues. The CDR3 loop is CASGDTIYF. CDR3 coding DNA: TGTGCCAGCGGAGACACCATATATTTT. Full variable domain (outside the CDR3, taken from reference TRBV25-1 and TRBJ1-3): EADIYQTPRYLVIGTGKKITLECSQTMGHDKMYWYQQDPGMELHLIHYSYGVNSTEKGDLSSESTVSRIRTEHFPLTLESARPSHTSQYLCASGDTIYFGEGSWLTVV.